This T cell receptor (beta chain) was retrieved from a study of CXCR3-negative and CXCR3-positive naive CD8 T cells (dated by TCRdb to about 2019). Broadly, across the study: In total, approximately 150 million TRB reads were obtained, corresponding to roughly 1.5 +/- 0.3 million reads per library. The diversity and physicochemical repertoire analyses included under 12 donors pooled from two independent experiments. For the TRBV-TRBJ cluster analysis, the naive subsets came from 5 donors, while the memory cells came from 3 donors. Study-level results and caveats: Compared with CXCR3-negative naive cells, CXCR3-positive naive cells had TRB CDR3s with higher hydrophobicity (lower Kidera factor 4), lower energy, and higher strength and volume indices. Freshly isolated PBMCs were used for most assays because CXCR3 expression partially decreased after cryopreservation. Repertoire diversity was comparably high in both naive subsets but much lower in memory CD8+ T cells. Naive CXCR3-negative and CXCR3-positive cells from the same donor showed similar TRBV-TRBJ usage, whereas memory cells showed distinct patterns. Because surface CD5, which has been linked to self-reactivity in mice, was comparable between naive subsets, TCR interaction strength was also inferred from TRB CDR3 physicochemical properties.

On this clonotype itself: Its antigen is still unknown.

Based on the germline V gene (reference sequence), the CDR1 and CDR2 sequences are SEHNR and FQNEAQ. Taken from cysteine to phenylalanine, the CDR3 has 13 residues. Only the protein is available. The sample was run on a NextSeq 550. The Human TCR Profiling Kit (MiLaboratory) was used to make UMI-labeled 5' RACE TRB cDNA libraries. The full amount of extracted RNA was used for cDNA synthesis, and the full amount of resulting cDNA was used for PCR amplification. Libraries were prepared in parallel with an identical number of PCR cycles. Processing in the source paper ran as follows. With a requirement of at least two reads per UMI, MIGEC and MiXCR extracted about 49,000 +/- 11,000 unique UMI-labeled TRB cDNA molecules per library. An average of roughly 40,000 +/- 10,000 functional in-frame TRB CDR3 nucleotide clonotypes without stop codons was found per library. After each sample was downsampled to 5000 UMI-labeled TRB molecules, VDJtools was used to calculate diversity metrics such as normalized Shannon-Wiener and Chao1. Clonotype-size-weighted physicochemical properties of the central five CDR3 residues (interaction energy, strength, volume and Kidera factor 4) were computed in VDJtools. TCRdb reprocessed the raw reads; every CDR3 protein sequence is a single record, and DNA is not supplied. The V and J calls were determined by TCRdb, not by the authors. This sample's clone table shows about 81,000 distinct CDR3 sequences. The ten largest account for 1.6% of the sample.

Each CD8+ T cell subset was flow-sorted in triplicate, and approximately 280,000 cells per subset were placed directly into RLT lysis buffer. Naive CD8+ T cells were defined stringently as CD45RO-CCR7+CD27+CD95- to exclude memory contaminants. Peripheral blood mononuclear cells were isolated from buffy coats using standard density gradient centrifugation. A FACSAria III was used to flow-sort naive CD8+ T cells into CXCR3-negative and CXCR3-positive populations. Total RNA was extracted from sorted cells using an RNeasy Mini Kit. The specimen sequenced was naive CXCR3- CD8+ T cells from blood. The cell subset or site label, as the study defines it: CD45RO-CCR7+CD27+CD95- naive CD8+ T cells lacking CXCR3 (TNR3-). This TCR was sampled from a human donor in good health. Some clones in this sample may be carry-over from other donors' samples. This sequence uses TRBV7-9 and TRBJ2-7; absent DNA, TCRdb's TRBD1 call cannot be checked. The encoded CDR3 is CASSLIGGYEQYF.